This T cell receptor beta chain originates from a study of T cell responses to AZD1222 COVID-19 vaccine. Study-wide findings and caveats: Clonal diversity may have been underestimated, and the donors were mostly white British, with more females than males. Sampling captured repertoires only after the peak T cell response. Reportedly, nearly half of unique spike TCRs recognized epitopes outside B.1.351/B.1.1.7 mutations.

As concerns this clone: Its target is not known.

The CDR3 is made up of 16 amino acids. Germline V gives CDR1 LNHDA, CDR2 SQIVND (reference sequence). Trimming removed 2 bases from V and 2 bases from J, with 13 bases in between. Some clones are missing from TCRdb's copy, which holds only in-frame ones; the method was immunoSEQ multiplex PCR. The sample comprises some 190,000 clones, roughly 94% of which are singletons, and 1.7% rests with the top ten. The J gene is TRBJ1-5, the V gene TRBV19; tentative D call: TRBD1 (6 bases). The material was peripheral blood, obtained 28 days after the second dose of the MenACWY control vaccine. This clonotype was obtained from an adult who received the MenACWY meningococcal vaccine as a control. DNA of the CDR3: TGTGCCAGTAGTATAAGCGGGCAGGGGCGCAATCAGCCCCAGCATTTT. It encodes CASSISGQGRNQPQHF.